This TCR beta chain was sequenced during a study of CD4 T cells in relation to SARS-CoV-2 and coronaviruses. Study-level points and caveats: The assay detects memory recall responses, not culture-primed primary responses. Crossreactivity was assessed only for spike protein, not other viral proteins.

The unexposed donors gave CD4+ T cells in about 2010-2019, prior to COVID-19. A note on this clone: Its antigen is not identified.

TCRdb's table, derived via immunoSEQ multiplex PCR, lists solely in-frame clones and lacks some. Here the sample spans roughly 57,000 clones, roughly 89% being singletons. Germline-derived CDR1 and CDR2 are SGHVS and FQNEAQ. This CDR3 contains 14 residues. V shed 3 bases and J 2 bases; nucleotides not matched to a gene: 3. The sequence derives from a human donor in good health. The chain links TRBV7-8 to TRBJ2-7; 8 bases map to TRBD1. Sequences were obtained from memory CD4+ T cells from PBMCs. CDR3 nucleotides: TGTGCCAGCAGCTTCCGACAGGGGCCCTACGAGCAGTACTTC. It encodes CASSFRQGPYEQYF.